Listed below are T cell receptor beta chains from one sample, sequenced in a study of T-cell memory formation after mild COVID-19. MiXCR was run by TCRdb on the 5' RACE reads, yielding one entry per CDR3 protein. The sample consists of about 160,000 distinct CDR3 sequences, roughly 31% of them appearing once. What was sequenced was PBMCs or a T cell subset sorted from them (not recorded which). The receptors derive from an adult woman who had mild COVID-19 (a few samples of this study predate the infection). Cell type and time point are not known. Both conserved end residues are part of each CDR3. A D gene is named only where the DNA matches it firmly. Some rows have no size entry. The others give once, few or many, or a class for an expanded clone.

d_call	j_call	clone_size	v_call	cdr3_aa	cdr3_nt
-	TRBJ2-3	few	TRBV6-1	CASSEGRGADTQYF	TGTGCCAGCAGTGAAGGGAGAGGGGCAGATACGCAGTATTTT
-	TRBJ2-2	-	TRBV12-3/TRBV12-4	CASSLARGRGTGELFF	TGTGCCAGCAGTTTAGCGCGGGGGCGCGGCACCGGGGAGCTGTTTTTT
-	TRBJ2-3	-	TRBV7-9	CASSLGRAESTDTQYF	TGTGCCAGCAGCTTAGGACGAGCGGAGAGCACAGATACGCAGTATTTT
TRBD1	TRBJ1-1	-	TRBV7-6	CASSQRTGEGTEAFF	TGTGCCAGCAGTCAGAGGACAGGGGAGGGGACTGAAGCTTTCTTT
TRBD2	TRBJ2-1	few	TRBV7-9	CASSLARTSGIEKFF	TGTGCCAGCAGCTTAGCGCGGACTAGCGGGATAGAGAAGTTCTTC
TRBD2	TRBJ2-1	-	TRBV12-3/TRBV12-4	CASRRAGTSGRGNEQFF	TGTGCCAGCAGGCGTGCCGGGACTAGCGGGAGGGGGAATGAGCAGTTCTTC
-	TRBJ1-1	-	TRBV20-1	CSAGRGTEAFF	TGCAGTGCTGGCAGGGGTACTGAAGCTTTCTTT
TRBD2	TRBJ2-7	-	TRBV6-2/TRBV6-3	CASSYSITASGSYEQYF	TGTGCCAGCAGTTACTCGATTACGGCTAGCGGGAGCTACGAGCAGTACTTC
TRBD2	TRBJ2-3	-	TRBV24-1	CATSDTLAGGPVDTQYF	TGTGCCACCAGTGATACACTAGCGGGAGGCCCCGTAGATACGCAGTATTTT
TRBD2	TRBJ2-3	-	TRBV5-1	CASSGGRGGADTQYF	TGCGCCAGCAGCGGCGGGCGGGGGGGCGCAGATACGCAGTATTTT
-	TRBJ1-1	few	TRBV7-9	CATLFGGHTEAFF	TGTGCCACCCTATTCGGGGGGCACACTGAAGCTTTCTTT
-	TRBJ2-2	few	TRBV29-1	CSVPRGTGELFF	TGCAGCGTTCCCCGAGGCACCGGGGAGCTGTTTTTT
-	TRBJ1-5	-	TRBV6-5	CASQRRVSAGNQPQHF	TGTGCCAGCCAACGAAGGGTATCGGCCGGCAATCAGCCCCAGCATTTT
-	TRBJ2-2	-	TRBV27	CASSLAGSANTGELFF	TGTGCCAGCAGTTTAGCGGGAAGCGCGAACACCGGGGAGCTGTTTTTT
-	TRBJ2-7	few	TRBV20-1	CSAGPPGLFPSYEQYF	TGCAGTGCTGGACCCCCCGGACTTTTTCCCTCCTACGAGCAGTACTTC
-	TRBJ1-1	few	TRBV7-6	CASSFPGPGAFF	TGTGCCAGCAGCTTCCCCGGGCCGGGAGCTTTCTTT
-	TRBJ1-3	-	TRBV4-3	CASSQGVGGVSGNTIYF	TGCGCCAGCAGCCAAGGAGTAGGGGGGGTCTCCGGAAACACCATATATTTT
TRBD1	TRBJ1-2	few	TRBV5-1	CASSHRDREGGYTF	TGCGCCAGCAGCCATCGCGACAGGGAGGGGGGCTACACCTTC
TRBD2	TRBJ2-7	-	TRBV25-1	CASMAGGYEQYF	TGTGCCAGCATGGCGGGAGGCTACGAGCAGTACTTC
-	TRBJ1-2	few	TRBV6-1	CAIGRGVNYGYTF	TGTGCCATCGGGCGGGGGGTTAACTATGGCTACACCTTC
-	TRBJ2-7	-	TRBV7-2	CASSPTWGGLEQYF	TGTGCCAGCAGCCCCACCTGGGGGGGGCTCGAGCAGTACTTC
-	TRBJ1-2	once	TRBV12-3/TRBV12-4	CASTGGERALRGYTF	TGTGCCAGCACCGGCGGTGAAAGGGCCCTTAGGGGCTACACCTTC
-	TRBJ1-1	-	TRBV12-3/TRBV12-4	CASSLSGTTEAFF	TGTGCCAGCAGTTTATCAGGAACCACTGAAGCTTTCTTT
-	TRBJ1-1	-	TRBV19	CASATGKEAFF	TGTGCCAGTGCAACAGGGAAGGAAGCTTTCTTT
TRBD1	TRBJ2-1	few	TRBV20-1	CSARRQGNGKQFF	TGCAGTGCGAGAAGACAGGGGAACGGGAAGCAGTTCTTC
TRBD2	TRBJ2-1	-	TRBV7-6	CASSSEAGGPGEQFF	TGTGCCAGCAGCTCCGAAGCGGGGGGGCCGGGTGAGCAGTTCTTC
TRBD2	TRBJ2-1	-	TRBV7-8	CASSSPGLAGGGSYNEQFF	TGTGCCAGCAGCTCCCCGGGACTAGCGGGAGGAGGCTCCTACAATGAGCAGTTCTTC
TRBD2	TRBJ2-7	few	TRBV6-5	CASSETSGGIEQYF	TGTGCCAGCAGTGAAACTAGCGGAGGGATCGAGCAGTACTTC
TRBD2	TRBJ2-1	few	TRBV2	CASRTSGVNEQFF	TGTGCCAGCAGGACTAGCGGCGTCAATGAGCAGTTCTTC
TRBD1	TRBJ2-5	few	TRBV7-8	CASSARQGLETQYF	TGTGCCAGCAGCGCCCGACAGGGCCTTGAGACCCAGTACTTC
-	TRBJ2-7	-	TRBV3-1	CASSQEDLEGTEQYF	TGTGCCAGCAGCCAAGAGGATCTCGAGGGTACCGAGCAGTACTTC
-	TRBJ2-1	-	TRBV6-4	CASSKTGTAGYNEQFF	TGTGCCAGCAGTAAGACCGGGACAGCGGGTTACAATGAGCAGTTCTTC
-	TRBJ2-3	few	TRBV14	CASSQVTQYF	TGTGCCAGCAGCCAAGTGACGCAGTATTTT
-	TRBJ2-3	few	TRBV4-3	CASSTRTGSTDTQYF	TGCGCCAGCAGTACCAGGACGGGGAGCACAGATACGCAGTATTTT
-	TRBJ2-1	few	TRBV19	CASIGGDNEQFF	TGTGCCAGTATTGGCGGGGACAATGAGCAGTTCTTC
-	TRBJ2-7	-	TRBV7-8	CASSFMGDRGLGEQYF	TGTGCCAGCAGCTTCATGGGGGATCGGGGGCTGGGCGAGCAGTACTTC
-	TRBJ2-4	few	TRBV2	CASSGQINIQYF	TGTGCCAGCAGCGGACAGATAAACATTCAGTACTTC
TRBD1	TRBJ2-4	once	TRBV19	CASSPQGGWDKNIQYF	TGTGCCAGTAGCCCACAGGGGGGATGGGACAAAAACATTCAGTACTTC
TRBD1	TRBJ2-7	-	TRBV5-1	CASSASDLTGSYEQYF	TGCGCCAGCAGCGCCAGCGACCTGACAGGGTCCTACGAGCAGTACTTC
-	TRBJ2-7	-	TRBV6-2/TRBV6-3	CASSYFSPSSYEQYF	TGTGCCAGCAGTTACTTCAGCCCCAGCTCCTACGAGCAGTACTTC
-	TRBJ2-7	-	TRBV10-3	CASSPWGAMDEQYF	TGTGCCAGCTCTCCCTGGGGGGCGATGGACGAGCAGTACTTC
-	TRBJ1-4	-	TRBV7-2	CASSLLSQQLFF	TGTGCCAGCAGCTTACTAAGCCAGCAACTGTTTTTT
-	TRBJ1-1	-	TRBV7-2	CASSSQGLTTEAFF	TGTGCCAGCAGCTCACAGGGCTTGACCACTGAAGCTTTCTTT
TRBD1	TRBJ2-7	-	TRBV29-1	CSEGTAPYEQYF	TGCAGCGAGGGGACAGCCCCCTACGAGCAGTACTTC
-	TRBJ2-5	-	TRBV28	CASSNQGQETQYF	TGTGCCAGCAGTAACCAGGGACAAGAGACCCAGTACTTC
TRBD1	TRBJ1-3	-	TRBV4-1	CASSSDRARSGNTIYF	TGCGCCAGCAGCTCGGACAGGGCGAGGTCTGGAAACACCATATATTTT
-	TRBJ2-7	-	TRBV27	CASSLLRGEQYF	TGTGCCAGCAGTTTACTCAGGGGCGAGCAGTACTTC
TRBD2	TRBJ2-1	-	TRBV18	CASSPPSGGAYNEQFF	TGTGCCAGCTCACCCCCAAGCGGGGGGGCTTACAATGAGCAGTTCTTC
-	TRBJ2-7	-	TRBV2	CASREQGDEQYF	TGTGCCAGCAGGGAGCAGGGCGACGAGCAGTACTTC
TRBD2	TRBJ2-5	-	TRBV11-2	CASSFAGGEETQYF	TGTGCCAGCAGCTTCGCGGGGGGAGAAGAGACCCAGTACTTC
-	TRBJ1-3	few	TRBV12-3/TRBV12-4	CASSWGNTIYF	TGTGCCAGCAGTTGGGGGAACACCATATATTTT
-	TRBJ2-2	-	TRBV5-1	CASSLISYTGELFF	TGCGCCAGCAGCTTGATTTCGTACACCGGGGAGCTGTTTTTT
TRBD2	TRBJ2-1	-	TRBV19	CASNRRAGGNEQFF	TGTGCCAGTAACCGAAGAGCGGGAGGTAATGAGCAGTTCTTC